This T cell receptor beta chain was identified during a study of blood T cell repertoires in COVID-19. At the level of the study: T cells, B-cell-depleted T cells, or PBMCs provided the cDNA or gDNA that served as material.

Trimming shortened V by 6 bases and J by 4 bases, and 16 bases separated the two germline ends. Germline V gives CDR1 MNHEY, CDR2 SVGAGI. The length of the CDR3 is 15 residues. The protocol was immunoSEQ multiplex PCR, while the TCRdb copy is restricted to in-frame clones and leaves out a portion. Of roughly 220,000 clones in the sample, more than 80% are singletons; the top ten hold under 4%. The source is a woman younger than 30 in a cohort exposed to, infected with or recovered from COVID-19 (not recorded which). Sequencing input: PBMCs or T cells enriched from blood (not recorded which). The V and J genes are TRBV6-5 and TRBJ1-5; the D is unclear. The CDR3 DNA reads TGTGCCAGCAGCTCCTTTTGGGCAGCTAATCAGCCCCAGCATTTT. The encoded protein is CASSSFWAANQPQHF.